The 27 T cell receptor beta chains given below trace back to one sample, sequenced in a study of cytomegalovirus exposure and HLA in healthy donors. This PCR relied on a set of 60 Vbeta primers and 13 Jbeta primers. Measured with immunoSEQ multiplex PCR; TCRdb has only the in-frame clones, and not every one. The table lists 150,000 to 200,000 clones, approximately 80% of them singletons. Sequenced input: PBMCs. The receptors were gathered from a male donor in good health and CMV-seropositive.

The chain couples TRBV15 to TRBJ2-4; TRBD2 matches 12 bases. Germline V lookup: CDR1 LNHNV, CDR2 YYDKDF (reference sequence). Unmatched junction bases numbered 2, after V lost 1 base and J lost 7 bases. CDR3 length equals 15 residues. The CDR3 is CATSRGGTSGNIQYF. The CDR3 DNA reads TGTGCCACCAGCAGAGGGGGGACTAGCGGGAACATTCAGTACTTC.

The chain has TRBV28 and TRBJ1-4; 9 nucleotides match TRBD1. V lost 6 bases, J lost 6 bases, and 8 bases stayed unmatched. The CDR3 totals 15 residues. From germline, CDR1 is MDHEN and CDR2 SYDVKM. The CDR3 is CASRARQGVYEKLFF. The CDR3 coding sequence is TGTGCCAGCAGAGCTAGACAGGGGGTATATGAAAAACTGTTTTTT.

This clone was seen more than once but under ten times. The chain joins TRBV23-1 to TRBJ2-5; TRBD1 aligns across 9 bases. TRBV23-1 belongs to the ORF category, with a function that is uncertain. This CDR3 has 16 residues. With 4 bases clipped from V and 2 bases from J, the junction kept 8 bases outside the gene matches. CDR3 residues: CASSPTGQGSQETQYF. CDR3 nucleotide sequence: TGCGCCAGCAGTCCAACGGGACAGGGCTCGCAAGAGACCCAGTACTTC.

The genes are TRBV28 and TRBJ1-4; weak D call: TRBD1 (5 bases). The CDR3 covers 17 residues. From germline, CDR1 is MDHEN and CDR2 SYDVKM. Trimming removed 6 bases at V and 2 bases at J, with 19 bases between. The CDR3 is CASSLRFRGMTNEKLFF. CDR3 bases: TGTGCCAGCAGCCTCCGGTTCCGGGGGATGACTAATGAAAAACTGTTTTTT.

The V gene is TRBV5-4, the J gene TRBJ2-5, with a tentative D call TRBD1 (5 bases). This CDR3 has 13 amino acids. The V gene's germline CDR1 is SGHNT and CDR2 YYREEE (reference sequence). V gave up 7 bases and J gave up 0 bases, with 10 bases separating them. CDR3: CASSTENQETQYF. The CDR3 DNA reads TGTGCCAGCTCGACAGAGAACCAAGAGACCCAGTACTTC.

The chain has TRBV9 and TRBJ2-1, with D possibly TRBD2 on 6 matching bases. CDR3 length: 17 amino acids. Trimming pared 0 bases from V and 0 bases from J, leaving 13 bases between. Germline V CDR1 and CDR2: SGDLS, YYNGEE. CDR3 bases: TGTGCCAGCAGCGTAGGGGGCGGGGCTAGCTCCTACAATGAGCAGTTCTTC. Translation: CASSVGGGASSYNEQFF.

The chain has TRBV7-9 and TRBJ1-3, with D perhaps TRBD1 (6 bases). Trimming pared 5 bases from V and 0 bases from J, leaving 17 bases between. The CDR3 contains 17 residues. Per germline, CDR1 SEHNR and CDR2 FQNEAQ (reference sequence). CDR3 nucleotide sequence: TGTGCCAGCAGCCCCATGCGGGGGCCGAACTCTGGAAACACCATATATTTT. Amino acids: CASSPMRGPNSGNTIYF.

This clone was seen once. V gene TRBV6-5 combines with J gene TRBJ2-7, with TRBD2 identical over 7 bases. The CDR3 consists of 15 residues. Germline CDR1 is MNHEY and CDR2 is SVGAGI. The J segment lost 7 bases and the V segment lost 2 bases, leaving 11 bases of the junction unmatched. CDR3 sequence reads: CASSYGSGTAKEQYF. The DNA of the CDR3 is TGTGCCAGCAGTTACGGCAGCGGGACCGCTAAAGAGCAGTACTTC.

The chain joins TRBV6-5 to TRBJ1-1; D is perhaps TRBD1 (5 bases). The CDR3 length is 14 residues. V was pared by 7 bases and J by 1 base, with 13 bases between. Looked up from germline, CDR1 is MNHEY and CDR2 is SVGAGI. The CDR3 sequence: CASTQHRPNTEAFF. CDR3 DNA: TGTGCCAGCACACAACACAGGCCGAACACTGAAGCTTTCTTT.

The chain employs TRBV20-1 and TRBJ2-1; D call uncertain. V was pared by 3 bases and J by 6 bases, with 6 bases between. The CDR3 is made up of 11 amino acids. Germline V gives CDR1 DFQATT, CDR2 SNEGSKA (reference sequence). The CDR3 sequence: CSASRSNEQFF. The CDR3 DNA reads as TGCAGTGCTAGTCGGAGCAATGAGCAGTTCTTC.

The chain is built from TRBV5-1 and TRBJ2-5, with 7 bases aligning to TRBD1. The DNA end favors TRBJ2-7, so the J call may be wrong. The CDR3 spans 15 residues. Germline V gene lookup returns CDR1 SGHRS and CDR2 YFSETQ. The DNA for the CDR3 is TGCGCCAGCAGCTTGGATCCAGGGGGAAGCTACGAGCAGTACTTC. Translation gives CASSLDPGGSYEQYF.

This clone was detected a few times. This same CDR3 is encoded by further DNA sequences in the sample. The V gene is TRBV27, the J gene TRBJ1-2; 7 positions agree with TRBD1. CDR3 length: 15 residues. With V trimmed by 2 bases and J by 2 bases, 5 bases remained unmatched. Germline CDR1 reads MNHEY; CDR2 reads SMNVEV (reference sequence). The CDR3 protein is CASSLASGQNYGYTF. In DNA form, the CDR3 reads TGTGCCAGCAGTTTAGCGTCGGGACAGAACTATGGCTACACCTTC.

This clone came up a few times. V usage is TRBV5-1 and J usage is TRBJ2-3; 7 bases fit TRBD1. This CDR3 is built from 14 residues. CDR1 and CDR2 (germline): SGHRS, YFSETQ. Germline trimming cut 5 bases from V and 2 bases from J; bases unmatched to any gene: 5. Here the CDR3 reads CASRTGSYTDTQYF. CDR3 DNA: TGCGCCAGCAGGACAGGGTCGTACACAGATACGCAGTATTTT.

With regard to this clone: One end of the junction fails to match germline, which may point to a read error. CDR3 nucleotide sequence: TGTTCCAGCAGCCCCCGCCCGCAGGGCGAGGTAGGGGTAGGAGCTGAAGCTTTCTTT. Encoded protein: CSSSPRPQGEVGVGAEAFF. The chain links TRBV7-9 to TRBJ1-1; TRBD1 is a possible D gene (5 bases). The CDR3 runs to 19 residues. Germline V gene lookup returns CDR1 SEHNR and CDR2 FQNEAQ (reference sequence).

Points on this clone: Additional DNA sequences in this sample encode the identical CDR3. This sequence joins TRBV25-1 and TRBJ2-6; 8 bases agree with TRBD2. The CDR3 sequence is 16 residues long. CDR1 is MGHDK and CDR2 is SYGVNS in the germline V gene. The V gene end was trimmed by 5 bases and the J gene end by 11 bases; junction bases not matched to a gene: 14. The CDR3 protein is CASSRGGFHSIYVLTF. In DNA form, the CDR3 reads TGTGCCAGCAGTCGGGGGGGATTTCATTCGATTTACGTCCTGACTTTC.

The chain combines TRBV5-1 with TRBJ2-7; D unclear. This CDR3 contains 14 residues. Germline V gene data show CDR1 as SGHRS and CDR2 as YFSETQ. V dropped 4 bases and J dropped 2 bases, with 13 bases sitting between them. The CDR3 bases are TGCGCCAGCAGCATGAGTTTCTTTACCTACGAGCAGTACTTC. Protein product: CASSMSFFTYEQYF.

This chain links TRBV6-6 with TRBJ2-5, with 7 bases fitting TRBD1. J gave up 2 bases and V 4 bases, and 10 bases lay outside the gene matches. This CDR3 spans 16 amino acids. Germline V gene data show CDR1 as MNHNY and CDR2 as SVGAGI (reference sequence). The CDR3 sequence is CASSFYEGALQETQYF. In DNA form, the CDR3 reads TGTGCCAGCAGTTTTTACGAGGGGGCGCTTCAAGAGACCCAGTACTTC.

The chain carries TRBV6-6 and TRBJ1-5; a weak D match, TRBD1 (5 bases). Germline values: CDR1 MNHNY, CDR2 SVGAGI (reference sequence). Trimming removed 4 bases at V and 5 bases at J, with 12 bases between. The CDR3 spans 14 residues. The CDR3 spells CASSSAGQDQPQHF. DNA for the CDR3: TGTGCCAGCAGTTCGGCAGGGCAAGATCAGCCCCAGCATTTT.

The chain uses TRBV11-3 and TRBJ2-2; D gene ambiguous. Germline V gene sequence: CDR1 SGHNT, CDR2 YENEEA. The CDR3 extends over 15 amino acids. Trimming took off 3 bases at V and 7 bases at J, with 15 bases between the two ends. This CDR3 is CASSFQSLSGGELFF. CDR3 bases: TGTGCCAGCAGCTTCCAGTCCCTCTCGGGCGGGGAGCTGTTTTTT.

This chain's CDR3 is CASSLGGLLNEQFF. CDR3 nucleotides: TGTGCCAGCAGCTTGGGGGGACTCCTCAATGAGCAGTTCTTC. The V call is TRBV5-6, the J call TRBJ2-1, with D perhaps TRBD2 (6 bases). The CDR3 covers 14 residues. V was pared by 0 bases and J by 6 bases, with 10 bases between. Germline CDR1 and CDR2: SGHDT and YYEEEE.

In this sample, this clone turned up a few times. V is TRBV20-1 and J is TRBJ2-3; D unclear. CDR3 length: 11 residues. The germline V gene has CDR1 DFQATT and CDR2 SNEGSKA (reference sequence). V was shortened by 1 base and J by 6 bases, with 5 bases between the two germline ends. This CDR3 is CSARVIDTQYF. For the CDR3, the DNA is TGCAGTGCTAGAGTTATTGATACGCAGTATTTT.

The table lists this clone with many counts. This CDR3 is CASSVPSGSSYNEQFF. In DNA form, the CDR3 reads TGTGCCAGCAGTGTACCTAGCGGGAGTTCCTACAATGAGCAGTTCTTC. V gene TRBV2 combines with J gene TRBJ2-1, with 10 bases that match TRBD2. Germline V lookup: CDR1 SNHLY, CDR2 FYNNEI. CDR3 length: 16 residues. J lost 1 base, V lost 4 bases, and 4 bases had no gene match.

The gene calls are TRBV6-5 and TRBJ2-7; TRBD2 matches 11 bases. J lost 4 bases, V lost 0 bases, and 2 bases had no gene match. The V gene's germline CDR1 is MNHEY and CDR2 SVGAGI. This CDR3 spans 15 amino acids. The CDR3 DNA is TGTGCCAGCAGTTACTCGTTAGCGGGGGGGTACGAGCAGTACTTC. It yields the protein CASSYSLAGGYEQYF.

V is TRBV19 and J is TRBJ2-3, with TRBD2 matching over 10 bases. Germline trimming cut 4 bases from V and 6 bases from J; bases unmatched to any gene: 10. The CDR3 consists of 16 residues. The V gene's germline CDR1 is LNHDA and CDR2 SQIVND (reference sequence). This CDR3 reads CASSTPTSGNIDTQYF. DNA for the CDR3: TGTGCCAGTAGTACCCCAACTAGCGGGAACATTGATACGCAGTATTTT.

V usage is TRBV27 and J usage is TRBJ2-5, with 10 positions matching TRBD1. Germline CDR1 is MNHEY and CDR2 is SMNVEV (reference sequence). There are 16 residues in the CDR3. Trimming took 5 bases from V and 2 from J; bases not matched to a gene: 8. CDR3 nucleotides: TGTGCCAGCAGTCTTCTACCGGGACAGGGGCAAGAGACCCAGTACTTC. It translates to CASSLLPGQGQETQYF.

This sequence joins TRBV9 and TRBJ2-7; 7 bases fit TRBD1. From germline, CDR1 is SGDLS and CDR2 YYNGEE. CDR3 length: 14 amino acids. With 1 base clipped from V and 3 bases from J, the junction kept 4 bases outside the gene matches. The CDR3 bases are TGTGCCAGCAGCGTATGGGACAGAAGCTACGAGCAGTACTTC. Its protein is CASSVWDRSYEQYF.

The CDR3 spells CASSGGLVGGSYEQYF. The CDR3 DNA reads TGTGCCAGCAGCGGGGGCCTGGTCGGCGGGAGCTACGAGCAGTACTTC. This sequence joins TRBV9 and TRBJ2-7; TRBD2 agrees at 7 bases. The J segment lost 3 bases and the V segment lost 3 bases, leaving 12 bases of the junction unmatched. In germline, CDR1 is SGDLS, CDR2 YYNGEE. The CDR3 runs 16 residues.